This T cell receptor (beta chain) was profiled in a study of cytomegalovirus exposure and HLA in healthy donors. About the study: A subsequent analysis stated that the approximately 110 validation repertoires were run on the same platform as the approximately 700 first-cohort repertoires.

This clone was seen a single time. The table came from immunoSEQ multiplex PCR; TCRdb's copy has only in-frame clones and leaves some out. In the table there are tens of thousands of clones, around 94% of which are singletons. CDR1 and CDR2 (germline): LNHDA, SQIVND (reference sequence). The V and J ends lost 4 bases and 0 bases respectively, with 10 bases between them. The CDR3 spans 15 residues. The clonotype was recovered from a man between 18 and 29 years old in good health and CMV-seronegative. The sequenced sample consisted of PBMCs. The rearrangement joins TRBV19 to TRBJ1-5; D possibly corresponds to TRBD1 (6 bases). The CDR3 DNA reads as TGTGCCAGTAGTAGACAGGAGTATAGCAATCAGCCCCAGCATTTT. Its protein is CASSRQEYSNQPQHF.